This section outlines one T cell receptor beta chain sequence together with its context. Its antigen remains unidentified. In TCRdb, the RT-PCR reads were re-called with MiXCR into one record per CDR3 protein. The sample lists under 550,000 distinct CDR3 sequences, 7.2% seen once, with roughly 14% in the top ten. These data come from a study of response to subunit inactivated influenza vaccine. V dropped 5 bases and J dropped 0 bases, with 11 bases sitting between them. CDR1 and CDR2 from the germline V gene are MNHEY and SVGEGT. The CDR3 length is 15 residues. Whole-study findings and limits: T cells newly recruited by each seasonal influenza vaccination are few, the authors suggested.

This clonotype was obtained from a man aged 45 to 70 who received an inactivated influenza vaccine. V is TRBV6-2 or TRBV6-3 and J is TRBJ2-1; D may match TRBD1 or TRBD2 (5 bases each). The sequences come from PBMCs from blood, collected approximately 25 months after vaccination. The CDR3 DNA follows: TGTGCCAGCAGTGCCCCTGGGGGCTCCTACAATGAGCAGTTCTTC. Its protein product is CASSAPGGSYNEQFF.